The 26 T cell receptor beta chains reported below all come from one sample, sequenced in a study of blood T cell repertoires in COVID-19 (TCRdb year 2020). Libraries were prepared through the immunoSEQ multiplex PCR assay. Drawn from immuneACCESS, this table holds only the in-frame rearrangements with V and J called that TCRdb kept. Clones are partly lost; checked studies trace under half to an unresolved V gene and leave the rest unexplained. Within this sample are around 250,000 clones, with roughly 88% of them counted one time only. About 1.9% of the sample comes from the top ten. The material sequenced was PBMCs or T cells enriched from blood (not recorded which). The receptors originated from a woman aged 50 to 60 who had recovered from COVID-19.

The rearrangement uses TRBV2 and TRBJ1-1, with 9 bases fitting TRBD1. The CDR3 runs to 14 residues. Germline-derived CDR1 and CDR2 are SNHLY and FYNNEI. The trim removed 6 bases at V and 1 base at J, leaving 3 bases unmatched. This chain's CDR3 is CASRGTGRNTEAFF. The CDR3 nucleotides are TGTGCCAGCAGGGGGACAGGGCGGAACACTGAAGCTTTCTTT.

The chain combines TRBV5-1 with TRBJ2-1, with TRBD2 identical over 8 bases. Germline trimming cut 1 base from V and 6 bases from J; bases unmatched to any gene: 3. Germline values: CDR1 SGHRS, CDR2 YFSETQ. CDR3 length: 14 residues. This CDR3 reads CASSLFSGSNEQFF. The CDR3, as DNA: TGCGCCAGCAGCTTGTTCAGCGGGAGCAATGAGCAGTTCTTC.

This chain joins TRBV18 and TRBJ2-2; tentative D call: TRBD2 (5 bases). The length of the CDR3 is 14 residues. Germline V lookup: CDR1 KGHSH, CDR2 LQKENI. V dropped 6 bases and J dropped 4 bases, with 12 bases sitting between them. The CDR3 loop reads CASSKAGVTGELFF. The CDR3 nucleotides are TGTGCCAGCTCTAAGGCGGGTGTCACCGGGGAGCTGTTTTTT. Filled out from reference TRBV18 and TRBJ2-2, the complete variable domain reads NAGVMQNPRHLVRRRGQEARLRCSPMKGHSHVYWYRQLPEEGLKFMVYLQKENIIDESGMPKERFSAEFPKEGPSILRIQQVVRGDSAAYFCASSKAGVTGELFFGEGSRLTVL.

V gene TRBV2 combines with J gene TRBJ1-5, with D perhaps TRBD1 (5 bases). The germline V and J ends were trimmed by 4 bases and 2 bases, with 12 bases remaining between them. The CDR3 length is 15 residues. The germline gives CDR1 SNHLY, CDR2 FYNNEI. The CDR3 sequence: CASSGPGGGNQPQHF. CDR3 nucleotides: TGTGCCAGCAGTGGACCGGGGGGGGGCAATCAGCCCCAGCATTTT.

CDR3 DNA: TGTGCCAGCAGCTTAGACACAGGGTTTTTACCCTATGGCTACACCTTC. Translating gives CASSLDTGFLPYGYTF. This rearrangement joins TRBV7-8 to TRBJ1-2, with a tentative D call TRBD1 (6 bases). This CDR3 is 16 amino acids long. V shed 1 base and J shed 4 bases, with 16 bases lying between them. The germline V gene encodes CDR1 SGHVS and CDR2 FQNEAQ. Full variable domain (missing parts from reference TRBV7-8 and TRBJ1-2): GAGVSQSPRYKVAKRGQDVALRCDPISGHVSLFWYQQALGQGPEFLTYFQNEAQLDKSGLPSDRFFAERPEGSVSTLKIQRTQQEDSAVYLCASSLDTGFLPYGYTFGSGTRLTVV.

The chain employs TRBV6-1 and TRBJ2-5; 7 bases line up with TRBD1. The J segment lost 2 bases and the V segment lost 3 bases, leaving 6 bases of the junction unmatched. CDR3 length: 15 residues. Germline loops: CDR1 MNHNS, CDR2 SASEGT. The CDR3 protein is CASSETGTAQETQYF. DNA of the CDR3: TGTGCCAGCAGTGAGACCGGGACAGCTCAAGAGACCCAGTACTTC.

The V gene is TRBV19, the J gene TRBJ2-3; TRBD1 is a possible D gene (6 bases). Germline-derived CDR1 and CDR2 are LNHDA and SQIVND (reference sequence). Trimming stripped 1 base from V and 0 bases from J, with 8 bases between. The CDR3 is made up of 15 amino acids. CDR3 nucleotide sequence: TGTGCCAGTAGTATAGCAGGGGCTAGCACAGATACGCAGTATTTT. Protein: CASSIAGASTDTQYF.

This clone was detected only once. The CDR3 DNA reads TGTGCCAGCAGCAAATTCCCCGGGACTAGCGCTCAGAATGAGCAGTTCTTC. Amino acid sequence: CASSKFPGTSAQNEQFF. This rearrangement joins TRBV21-1 to TRBJ2-1; the table's D gene call, TRBD2, was not cross checked with the DNA. TRBV21-1 is an annotated pseudogene. The CDR3 loop spans 17 amino acids.

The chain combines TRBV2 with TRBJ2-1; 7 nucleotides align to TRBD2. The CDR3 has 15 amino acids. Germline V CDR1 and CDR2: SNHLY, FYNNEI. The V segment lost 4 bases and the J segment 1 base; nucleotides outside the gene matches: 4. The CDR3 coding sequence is TGTGCCAGCAGTGTATTGGGGGGGTCCTACAATGAGCAGTTCTTC. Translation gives CASSVLGGSYNEQFF.

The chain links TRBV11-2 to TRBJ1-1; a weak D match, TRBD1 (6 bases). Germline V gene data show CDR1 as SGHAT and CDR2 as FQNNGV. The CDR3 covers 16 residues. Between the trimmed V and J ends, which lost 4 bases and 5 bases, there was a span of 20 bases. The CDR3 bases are TGTGCCAGCAGCTCGAGGCGGCCACAGGGTCCGACTGAAGCTTTCTTT. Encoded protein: CASSSRRPQGPTEAFF.

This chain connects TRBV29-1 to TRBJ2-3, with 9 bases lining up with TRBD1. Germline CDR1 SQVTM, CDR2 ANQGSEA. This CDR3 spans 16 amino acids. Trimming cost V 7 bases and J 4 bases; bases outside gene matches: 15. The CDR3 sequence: CSADPPTGQGSDTQYF. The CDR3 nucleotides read TGCAGCGCAGACCCCCCCACCGGACAGGGGTCAGATACGCAGTATTTT.

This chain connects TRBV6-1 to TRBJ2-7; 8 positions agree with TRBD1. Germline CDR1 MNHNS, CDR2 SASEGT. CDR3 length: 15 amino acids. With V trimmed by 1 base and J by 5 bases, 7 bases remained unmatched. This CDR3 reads CASSEVWTGRDEQYF. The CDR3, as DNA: TGTGCCAGCAGTGAAGTCTGGACAGGGCGGGACGAGCAGTACTTC.

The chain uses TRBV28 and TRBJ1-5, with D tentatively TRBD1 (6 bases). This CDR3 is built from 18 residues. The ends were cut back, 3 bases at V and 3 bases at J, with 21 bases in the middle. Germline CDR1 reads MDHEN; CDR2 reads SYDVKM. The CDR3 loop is CASSFELYRTDNNQPQHF. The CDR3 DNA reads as TGTGCCAGCAGTTTCGAACTCTATCGGACAGACAACAATCAGCCCCAGCATTTT.

The CDR3 here is CASSRTGGGGQPQHF. The DNA for the CDR3 is TGTGCCAGCAGCCGGACAGGGGGCGGCGGTCAGCCCCAGCATTTT. The chain joins TRBV6-5 to TRBJ1-5; 11 nucleotides line up with TRBD1. The V gene end was trimmed by 6 bases and the J gene end by 6 bases; junction bases not matched to a gene: 7. The CDR3 consists of 15 residues. Germline CDR1 MNHEY, CDR2 SVGAGI.

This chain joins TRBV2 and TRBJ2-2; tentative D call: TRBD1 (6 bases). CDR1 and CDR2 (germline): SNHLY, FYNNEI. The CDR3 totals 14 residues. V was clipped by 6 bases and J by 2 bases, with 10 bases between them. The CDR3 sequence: CASSSGTNTGELFF. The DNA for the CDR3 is TGTGCCAGCAGCTCCGGGACAAACACCGGGGAGCTGTTTTTT.

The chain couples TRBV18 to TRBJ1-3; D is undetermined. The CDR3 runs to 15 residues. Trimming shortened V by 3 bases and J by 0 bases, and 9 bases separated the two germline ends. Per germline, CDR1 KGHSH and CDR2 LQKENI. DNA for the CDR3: TGTGCCAGCTCACCGGCAGGCCTCTCTGGAAACACCATATATTTT. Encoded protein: CASSPAGLSGNTIYF.

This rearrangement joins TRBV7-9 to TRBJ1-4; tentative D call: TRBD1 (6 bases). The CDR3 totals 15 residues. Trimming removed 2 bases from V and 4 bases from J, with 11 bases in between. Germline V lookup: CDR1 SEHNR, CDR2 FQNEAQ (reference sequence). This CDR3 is CASSLLGTNNEKLFF. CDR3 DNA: TGTGCCAGCAGCTTACTCGGGACAAATAATGAAAAACTGTTTTTT.

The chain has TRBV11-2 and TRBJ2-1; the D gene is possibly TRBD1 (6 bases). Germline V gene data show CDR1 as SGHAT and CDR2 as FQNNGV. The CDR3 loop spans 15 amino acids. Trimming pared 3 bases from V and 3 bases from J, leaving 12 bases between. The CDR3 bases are TGTGCCAGCAGCTTCGACAGGCCGGTCTACAATGAGCAGTTCTTC. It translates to CASSFDRPVYNEQFF.

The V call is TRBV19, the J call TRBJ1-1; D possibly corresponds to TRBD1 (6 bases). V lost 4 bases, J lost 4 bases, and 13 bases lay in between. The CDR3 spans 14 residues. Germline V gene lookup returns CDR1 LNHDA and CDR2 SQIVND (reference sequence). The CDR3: CASSSIQGITEAFF. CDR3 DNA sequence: TGTGCCAGTAGTAGCATACAGGGTATCACTGAAGCTTTCTTT.

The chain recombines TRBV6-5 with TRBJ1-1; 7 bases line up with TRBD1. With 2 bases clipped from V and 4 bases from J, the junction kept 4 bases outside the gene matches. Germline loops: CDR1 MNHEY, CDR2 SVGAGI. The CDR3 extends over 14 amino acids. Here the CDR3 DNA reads TGTGCCAGCAGTTACGTCAGGGGGAGCACTGAAGCTTTCTTT. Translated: CASSYVRGSTEAFF.

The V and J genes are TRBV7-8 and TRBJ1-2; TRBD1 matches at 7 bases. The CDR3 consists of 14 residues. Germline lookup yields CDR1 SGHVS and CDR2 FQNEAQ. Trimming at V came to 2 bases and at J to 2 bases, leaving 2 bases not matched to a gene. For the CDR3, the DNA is TGTGCCAGCAGCTTACGGGACAGAAACTATGGCTACACCTTC. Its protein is CASSLRDRNYGYTF.

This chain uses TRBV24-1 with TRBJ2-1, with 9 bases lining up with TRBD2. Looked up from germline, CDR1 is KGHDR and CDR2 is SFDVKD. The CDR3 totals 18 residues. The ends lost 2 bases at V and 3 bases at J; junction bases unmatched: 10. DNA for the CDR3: TGTGCCACCAGTGATTCCGCCGTTCCAGCGGGAGGCTACAATGAGCAGTTCTTC. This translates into CATSDSAVPAGGYNEQFF.

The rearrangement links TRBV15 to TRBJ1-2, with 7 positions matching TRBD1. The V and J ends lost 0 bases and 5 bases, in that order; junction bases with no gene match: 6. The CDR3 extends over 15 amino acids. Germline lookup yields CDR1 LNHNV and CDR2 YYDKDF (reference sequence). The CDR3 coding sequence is TGTGCCACCAGCAGAGATCCCGGGACAGCTTATGGCTACACCTTC. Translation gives CATSRDPGTAYGYTF.

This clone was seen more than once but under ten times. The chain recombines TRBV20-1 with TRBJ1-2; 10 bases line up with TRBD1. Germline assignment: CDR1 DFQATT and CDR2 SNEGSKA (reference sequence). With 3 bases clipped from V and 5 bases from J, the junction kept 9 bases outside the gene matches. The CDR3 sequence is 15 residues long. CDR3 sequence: CSASAGQGLEYGYTF. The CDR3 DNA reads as TGCAGTGCTAGTGCGGGACAGGGGTTGGAGTATGGCTACACCTTC.

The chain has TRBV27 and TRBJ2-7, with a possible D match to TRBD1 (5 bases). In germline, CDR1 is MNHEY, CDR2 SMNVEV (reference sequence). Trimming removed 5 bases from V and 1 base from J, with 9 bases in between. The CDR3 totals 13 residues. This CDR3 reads CASSQTGSYEQYF. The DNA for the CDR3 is TGTGCCAGCAGTCAAACAGGTTCCTACGAGCAGTACTTC.

The chain's CDR3 is CASSAGALSYEQYF. CDR3 DNA: TGTGCCAGCTCAGCAGGGGCGCTGAGCTACGAGCAGTACTTC. This rearrangement joins TRBV18 to TRBJ2-7, with D perhaps matching TRBD1 (6 bases). Germline V gene lookup returns CDR1 KGHSH and CDR2 LQKENI. The CDR3 totals 14 residues. V was clipped by 5 bases and J by 3 bases, with 14 bases between them. Variable domain in full (rest from reference TRBV18 and TRBJ2-7): NAGVMQNPRHLVRRRGQEARLRCSPMKGHSHVYWYRQLPEEGLKFMVYLQKENIIDESGMPKERFSAEFPKEGPSILRIQQVVRGDSAAYFCASSAGALSYEQYFGPGTRLTVT.